This T cell receptor beta chain was obtained from a study of blood T cell repertoires in COVID-19. J gave up 8 bases and V 4 bases, and 10 bases lay outside the gene matches. Germline V gives CDR1 KGHSH, CDR2 LQKENI. The CDR3 spans 15 residues. The table came from immunoSEQ multiplex PCR; TCRdb's copy has only in-frame clones and leaves some out. There are about 300,000 clones in the sample; 70% to 90% occur only once, and about 4.6% lies in the top ten. Self-reported history from a screening survey and questionnaire set each donor's cohort. Donors in Cohort 3 counted as recovered after two negative PCRs, clearance, or symptom resolution.

The clonotype was recovered from a man aged 25-40 years who had recovered from COVID-19. This chain uses TRBV18 with TRBJ1-5, with 8 bases matching TRBD1. Material for sequencing was PBMCs or T cells enriched from blood (not recorded which). CDR3 DNA: TGTGCCAGCTCACGGGCGACAGGGGAGGTGGAGCCCCAGCATTTT. As protein: CASSRATGEVEPQHF.